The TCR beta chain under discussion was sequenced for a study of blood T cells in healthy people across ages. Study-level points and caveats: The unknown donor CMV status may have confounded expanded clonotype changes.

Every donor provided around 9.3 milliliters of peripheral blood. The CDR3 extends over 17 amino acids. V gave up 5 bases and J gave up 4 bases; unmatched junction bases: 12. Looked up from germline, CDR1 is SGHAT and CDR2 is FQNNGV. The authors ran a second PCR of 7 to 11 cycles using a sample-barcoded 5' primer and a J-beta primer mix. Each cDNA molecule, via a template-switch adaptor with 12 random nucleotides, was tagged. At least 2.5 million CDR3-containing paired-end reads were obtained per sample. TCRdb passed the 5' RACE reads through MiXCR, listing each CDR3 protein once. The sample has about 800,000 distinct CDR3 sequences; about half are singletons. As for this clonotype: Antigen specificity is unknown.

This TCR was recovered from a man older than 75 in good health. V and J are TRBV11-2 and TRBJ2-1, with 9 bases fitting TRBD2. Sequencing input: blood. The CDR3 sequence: CASSNRLAEGPYNEQFF. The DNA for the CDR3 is TGTGCCAGCAGCAACCGACTAGCGGAAGGGCCGTACAATGAGCAGTTCTTC.